This T cell receptor (beta chain) comes out of a study of blood T cell repertoires in COVID-19 (dated by TCRdb to about 2020). With regard to the full study: Samples from collaborators originated in the United States, Italy and Spain and spanned both the acute and convalescent phases of COVID-19. The material from the prospective study consisted of cDNA or gDNA derived from T cells, B-cell-depleted T cells, or PBMCs. Deeply sampled blood TCRbeta repertoires from subjects exposed to, actively infected with, or recovered from COVID-19 were included in the dataset. The repertoires were made available in a free public database intended to serve as a resource for research on the immune response to SARS-CoV-2. Where available, HLA class I and class II types were obtained from metadata supplied by the sample provider rather than from assay-based typing. The samples were drawn from two sources: the first 160 participants of the ongoing ImmuneRACE study, and 1,200 or so subjects contributed by 6 global collaborators. Sample metadata almost always included a de-identified subject ID, COVID-19 status, age in years and sex. General conclusions and limits of the study: Clinical and demographic metadata were provided uncurated, with the amount varying by source and participant.

A word on this clone: Its target antigen remains unknown. No much larger clone is present one base from it, and per-base qualities are unavailable.

Participants in the prospective study were aged roughly 18 to 100 years, lived in over 20 United States geographic areas, and enrolled through a virtual design. Cohort assignment in the prospective study relied on participant-reported clinical history from a screening survey and a study questionnaire. Recovered participants in ImmuneRACE Cohort 3 were defined by two consecutive negative NP/OP PCR tests, clearance by a healthcare professional, or resolution of symptoms. Each participant in the prospective study had whole blood, serum and a nasopharyngeal or oropharyngeal swab collected by mobile phlebotomists. Additional blood draws and questionnaires over a 2-month period could optionally be provided by prospective study participants. Before DNA extraction, blood samples from the prospective study were shipped at room temperature or frozen. Per the germline V gene (reference sequence), LNHNV is the CDR1 and YYDKDF is the CDR2. Cut back by 3 bases and 4 bases, the V and J ends lie 15 bases apart. The CDR3 numbers 16 residues from cysteine through phenylalanine. Only CDR3 DNA is held: 48 bases, read in frame from base 1.

TCRbeta CDR3 regions were amplified from genomic DNA by means of the immunoSEQ Assay, a bias-controlled multiplex PCR. As for the original processing: Nucleated cell counts per sample were estimated from amplification of reference gene primers within the assay. To quantify the absolute abundance of each unique TCRbeta CDR3 rearrangement, sequence reads were collapsed and filtered. Productive Simpson clonality was computed per sample as the square root of Simpson's diversity index over productive rearrangements. TCRdb obtained this table from immuneACCESS and retained in-frame rearrangements with V and J assigned. These tables miss some clones; where compared with another copy, unresolved V genes account for less than half of the shortfall, and the remainder is unexplained. V, J and clone size are taken as reported in that table, and D and trimming were inferred from the DNA itself. The sample table holds roughly 160,000 clones, of which approximately 80% were seen once. The top ten clones comprise about 12% of the sample.

The TCR sequence derives from a man aged 50-60 years who had recovered from COVID-19. Recombination joined TRBV15 with TRBJ1-4; matching of 6 bases hints at TRBD1 as the D gene. Sample: PBMCs or T cells enriched from blood (not recorded which). The DNA sequence is as follows: TGTGCCACCAGCAGGGAGGACAGCGCTTTTAATGAAAAACTGTTTTTT. Translated, this is CATSREDSAFNEKLFF.